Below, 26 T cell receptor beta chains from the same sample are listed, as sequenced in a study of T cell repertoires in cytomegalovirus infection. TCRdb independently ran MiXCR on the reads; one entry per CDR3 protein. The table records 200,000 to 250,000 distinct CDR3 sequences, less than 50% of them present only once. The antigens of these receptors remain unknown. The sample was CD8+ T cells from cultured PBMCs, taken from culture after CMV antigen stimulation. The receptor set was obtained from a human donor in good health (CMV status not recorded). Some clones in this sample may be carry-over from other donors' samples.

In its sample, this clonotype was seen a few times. CDR3 protein: CASQPTGGITDTQYF. DNA for the CDR3: TGTGCCAGTCAACCCACAGGGGGAATTACAGATACGCAGTATTTT. The genes are TRBV7-4 and TRBJ2-3; TRBD1 agrees at 8 bases. J gave up 3 bases and V 9 bases, and 11 bases lay outside the gene matches. Germline CDR1 and CDR2: SGHVT and SQSDAQ. The CDR3 loop spans 15 amino acids.

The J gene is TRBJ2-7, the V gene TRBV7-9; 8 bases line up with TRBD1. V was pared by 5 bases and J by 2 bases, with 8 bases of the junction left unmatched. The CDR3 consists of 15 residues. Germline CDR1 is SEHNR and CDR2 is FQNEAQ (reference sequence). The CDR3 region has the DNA TGTGCCAGCAGCCCCACGGACAGGGCAACCTACGAGCAGTACTTC. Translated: CASSPTDRATYEQYF.

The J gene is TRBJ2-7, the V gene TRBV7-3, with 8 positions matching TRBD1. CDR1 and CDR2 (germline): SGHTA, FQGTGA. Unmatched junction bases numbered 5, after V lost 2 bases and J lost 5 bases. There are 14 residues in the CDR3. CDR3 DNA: TGTGCCAGCAGCTTACGTGGCAGGGGGCACGAGCAGTACTTC. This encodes CASSLRGRGHEQYF.

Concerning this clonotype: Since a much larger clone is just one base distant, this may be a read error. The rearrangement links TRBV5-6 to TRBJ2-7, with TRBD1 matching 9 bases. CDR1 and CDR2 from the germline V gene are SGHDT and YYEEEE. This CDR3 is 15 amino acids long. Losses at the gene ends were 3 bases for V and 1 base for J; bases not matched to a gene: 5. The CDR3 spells CASSSRDRESYEQYF. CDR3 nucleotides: TGTGCCAGCAGCTCCCGGGACAGGGAATCCTACGAGCAGTACTTC. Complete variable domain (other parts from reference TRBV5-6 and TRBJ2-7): DAGVTQSPTHLIKTRGQQVTLRCSPKSGHDTVSWYQQALGQGPQFIFQYYEEEERQRGNFPDRFSGHQFPNYSSELNVNALLLGDSALYLCASSSRDRESYEQYFGPGTRLTVT.

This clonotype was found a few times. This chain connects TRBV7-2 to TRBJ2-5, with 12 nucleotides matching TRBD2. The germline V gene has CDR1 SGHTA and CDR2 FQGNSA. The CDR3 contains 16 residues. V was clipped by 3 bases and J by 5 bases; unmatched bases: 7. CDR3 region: CASSFPSGGAGETQYF. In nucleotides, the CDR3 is TGTGCCAGCAGCTTCCCTAGCGGGGGGGCCGGGGAGACCCAGTACTTC.

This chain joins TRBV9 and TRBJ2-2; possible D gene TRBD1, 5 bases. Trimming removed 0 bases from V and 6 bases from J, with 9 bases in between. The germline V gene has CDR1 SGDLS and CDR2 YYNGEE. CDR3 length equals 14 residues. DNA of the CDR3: TGTGCCAGCAGCGTAGAAGGGGCCGCCGGGGAGCTGTTTTTT. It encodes CASSVEGAAGELFF.

This CDR3 reads CASSPSPAFSTDTQYF. CDR3 DNA sequence: TGTGCCAGCAGCCCATCCCCGGCGTTTTCGACAGATACGCAGTATTTT. The rearrangement uses TRBV11-3 and TRBJ2-3, with unresolved D. In germline, CDR1 is SGHNT, CDR2 YENEEA. There are 16 residues in the CDR3. V lost 5 bases to trimming and J lost 3 bases, with 18 bases between them.

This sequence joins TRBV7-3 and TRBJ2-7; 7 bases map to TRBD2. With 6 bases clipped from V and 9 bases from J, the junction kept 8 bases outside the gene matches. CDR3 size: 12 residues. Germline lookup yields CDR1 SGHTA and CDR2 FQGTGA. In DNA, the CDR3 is TGTGCCAGCAGACCCCCTAGCGGACGGCAGTACTTC. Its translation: CASRPPSGRQYF.

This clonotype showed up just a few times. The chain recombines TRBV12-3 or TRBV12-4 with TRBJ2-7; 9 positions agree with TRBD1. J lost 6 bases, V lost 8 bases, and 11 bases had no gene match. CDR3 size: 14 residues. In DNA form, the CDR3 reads TGTGCCAGCTCCCCGTGGACAGGGGACGGCGAGCAGTACTTC. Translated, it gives CASSPWTGDGEQYF.

CDR3 DNA: TGTGCCATCAACCTGGGACTAGCGGGAGGGAACAATGAGCAGTTCTTC. It codes for CAINLGLAGGNNEQFF. The V gene is TRBV10-3, the J gene TRBJ2-1, with 16 bases lining up with TRBD2. The CDR3 runs 16 residues. Germline CDR1 and CDR2: ENHRY and SYGVKD. V lost 7 bases, J lost 5 bases, and 5 bases stayed unmatched.

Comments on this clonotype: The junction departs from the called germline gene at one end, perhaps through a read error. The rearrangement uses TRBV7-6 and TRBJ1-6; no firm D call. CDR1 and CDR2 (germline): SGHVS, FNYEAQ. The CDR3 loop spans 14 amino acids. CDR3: CASSSGQNYSLLHF. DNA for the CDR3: TGTGCCAGCAGCTCCGGGCAGAATTATTCACTCCTCCACTTT.

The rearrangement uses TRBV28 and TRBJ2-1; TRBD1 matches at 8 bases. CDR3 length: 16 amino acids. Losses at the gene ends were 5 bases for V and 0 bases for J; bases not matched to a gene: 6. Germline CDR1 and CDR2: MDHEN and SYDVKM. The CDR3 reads CASSTGQGSSYNEQFF. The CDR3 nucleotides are TGTGCCAGCAGTACCGGACAGGGCAGCTCCTACAATGAGCAGTTCTTC.

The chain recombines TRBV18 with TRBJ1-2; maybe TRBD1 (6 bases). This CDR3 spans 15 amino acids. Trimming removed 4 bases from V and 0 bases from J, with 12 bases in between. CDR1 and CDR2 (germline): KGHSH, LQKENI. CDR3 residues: CASSQRDIPNYGYTF. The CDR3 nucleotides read TGTGCCAGCTCACAACGGGACATACCTAACTATGGCTACACCTTC.

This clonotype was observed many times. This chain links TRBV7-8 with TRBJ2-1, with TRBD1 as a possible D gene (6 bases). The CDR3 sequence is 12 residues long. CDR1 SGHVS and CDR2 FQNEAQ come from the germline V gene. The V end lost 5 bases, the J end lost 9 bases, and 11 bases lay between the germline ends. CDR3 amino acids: CASSPLGAEQFF. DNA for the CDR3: TGTGCCAGCAGCCCCCTGGGGGCTGAGCAGTTCTTC.

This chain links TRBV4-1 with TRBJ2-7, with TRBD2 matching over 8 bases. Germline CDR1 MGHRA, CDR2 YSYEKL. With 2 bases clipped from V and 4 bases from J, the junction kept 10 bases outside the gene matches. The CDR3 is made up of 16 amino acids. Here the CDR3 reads CASSQSPSGRGYEQYF. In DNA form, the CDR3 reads TGCGCCAGCAGCCAAAGCCCAAGCGGGAGAGGGTACGAGCAGTACTTC.

The CDR3 DNA reads as TGTGCCAGCTCACAAGGAGGCGGAGGCACAGATACGCAGTATTTT. Protein: CASSQGGGGTDTQYF. The rearrangement joins TRBV18 to TRBJ2-3; TRBD2 might be the D (5 bases). Trimming pared 4 bases from V and 1 base from J, leaving 12 bases between. The CDR3 runs 15 residues. Germline CDR1 reads KGHSH; CDR2 reads LQKENI.

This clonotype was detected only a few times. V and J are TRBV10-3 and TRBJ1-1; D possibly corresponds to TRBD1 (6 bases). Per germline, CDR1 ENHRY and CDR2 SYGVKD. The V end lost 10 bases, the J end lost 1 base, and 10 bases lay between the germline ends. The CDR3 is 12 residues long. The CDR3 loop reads CATSDRNTEAFF. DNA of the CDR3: TGTGCCACCTCGGACAGGAACACTGAAGCTTTCTTT.

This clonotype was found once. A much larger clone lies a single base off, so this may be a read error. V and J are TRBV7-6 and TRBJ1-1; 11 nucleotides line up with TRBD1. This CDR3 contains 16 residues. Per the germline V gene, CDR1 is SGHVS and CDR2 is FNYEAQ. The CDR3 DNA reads TGTGCCAGCAGCTCTCTAGGACAGGGGGCTGGAACTGAAGATTTCTTT. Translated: CASSSLGQGAGTEDFF.

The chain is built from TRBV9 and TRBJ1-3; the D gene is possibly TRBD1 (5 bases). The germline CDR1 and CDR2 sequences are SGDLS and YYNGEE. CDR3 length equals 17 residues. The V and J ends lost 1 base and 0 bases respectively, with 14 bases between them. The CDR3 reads CASSVSRQFSSGNTIYF. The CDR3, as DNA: TGTGCCAGCAGCGTATCCCGACAGTTTAGCTCTGGAAACACCATATATTTT.

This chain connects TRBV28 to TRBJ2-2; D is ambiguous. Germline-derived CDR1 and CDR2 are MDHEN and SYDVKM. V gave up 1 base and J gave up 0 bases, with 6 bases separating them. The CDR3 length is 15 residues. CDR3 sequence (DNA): TGTGCCAGCAGTTTATACCTATCGAACACCGGGGAGCTGTTTTTT. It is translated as CASSLYLSNTGELFF.

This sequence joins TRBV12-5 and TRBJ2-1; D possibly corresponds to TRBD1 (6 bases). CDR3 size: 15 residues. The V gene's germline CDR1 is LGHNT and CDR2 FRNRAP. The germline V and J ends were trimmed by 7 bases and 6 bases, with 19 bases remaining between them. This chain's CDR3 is CASALSRDIRNEQFF. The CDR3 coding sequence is TGTGCTAGTGCCCTCTCGAGGGACATACGCAATGAGCAGTTCTTC.

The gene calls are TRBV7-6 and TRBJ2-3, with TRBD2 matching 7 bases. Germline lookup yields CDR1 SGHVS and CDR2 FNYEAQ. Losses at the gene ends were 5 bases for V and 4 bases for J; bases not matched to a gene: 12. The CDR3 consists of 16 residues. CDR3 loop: CASSPQDGGRPDTQYF. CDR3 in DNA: TGTGCCAGCAGCCCGCAGGACGGCGGGAGACCAGATACGCAGTATTTT.

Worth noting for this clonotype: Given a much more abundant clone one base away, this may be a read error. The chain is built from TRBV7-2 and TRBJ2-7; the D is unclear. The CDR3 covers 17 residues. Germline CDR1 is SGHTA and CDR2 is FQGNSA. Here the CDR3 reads CASSLIRAELHSYVQYF. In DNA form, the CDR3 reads TGTGCCAGCAGCTTAATAAGGGCCGAACTCCACTCCTACGTGCAGTACTTC.

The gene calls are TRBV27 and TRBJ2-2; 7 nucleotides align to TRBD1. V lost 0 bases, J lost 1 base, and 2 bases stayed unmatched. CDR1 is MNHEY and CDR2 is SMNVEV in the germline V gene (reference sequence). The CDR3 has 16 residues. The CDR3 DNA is TGTGCCAGCAGTTTATCGACAGGGTGGAACACCGGGGAGCTGTTTTTT. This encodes CASSLSTGWNTGELFF.

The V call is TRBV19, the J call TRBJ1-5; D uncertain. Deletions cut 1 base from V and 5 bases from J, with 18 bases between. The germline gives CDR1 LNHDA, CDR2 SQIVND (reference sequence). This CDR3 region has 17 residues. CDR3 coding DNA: TGTGCCAGTAGTATAGCCCCGGGCCTCTCGGGAGATCAGCCCCAGCATTTT. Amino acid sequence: CASSIAPGLSGDQPQHF.

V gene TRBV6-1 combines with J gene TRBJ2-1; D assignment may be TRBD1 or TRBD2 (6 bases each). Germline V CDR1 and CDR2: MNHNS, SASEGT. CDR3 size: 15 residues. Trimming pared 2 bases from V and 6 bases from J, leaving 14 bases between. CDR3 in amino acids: CASSEWARGVNEQFF. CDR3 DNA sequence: TGTGCCAGCAGTGAATGGGCTAGGGGGGTCAATGAGCAGTTCTTC.